The source of this T cell receptor beta chain is a study of shared clonotypes between healthy human individuals. Profiled with immunoSEQ multiplex PCR; TCRdb holds only in-frame clones, not every one. This table holds over 2 million clones, 92% found once. V dropped 7 bases and J dropped 5; count of bases not matched to a gene: 8. The CDR3 spans 14 residues. CDR1 and CDR2 from the germline V gene are MNHEY and SMNVEV (reference sequence). The specimen sequenced was naive CD4+ T cells from PBMCs. The subset: CD45RA+ positively selected. The source is a young man in good health. Some clones in this sample may be carry-over from other donors' samples. The chain is built from TRBV27 and TRBJ2-1; 7 bases line up with TRBD2. The CDR3 DNA follows: TGTGCCAGCAAGAGGGCCGGGGGGAACAATGAGCAGTTCTTC. It yields the protein CASKRAGGNNEQFF.